A single sample is the source of the 25 T cell receptor beta chains below, sequenced in a study of T cells after somatic rescue of genetic block. The assay was immunoSEQ multiplex PCR, and TCRdb's table has in-frame clones only and misses some. This table has roughly 110,000 clones, 80% to 95% appearing once. The sequencing sample was made of peripheral blood mononuclear cells (PBMCs). The source is a young woman.

CDR3 nucleotide sequence: TGCAGTGCTAGATACCTACCTGGGCAGTACTTC. Encoded protein: CSARYLPGQYF. The chain is built from TRBV20-1 and TRBJ2-7; D gene uncertain. The V gene's germline CDR1 is DFQATT and CDR2 SNEGSKA (reference sequence). The CDR3 has 11 residues. Trimming removed 2 bases from V and 9 bases from J, with 11 bases in between.

This clone was seen a few times. J is TRBJ1-1 and V is TRBV4-1; no definite D call. V lost 4 bases to trimming and J lost 4 bases, with 10 bases between them. Looked up from germline, CDR1 is MGHRA and CDR2 is YSYEKL. This CDR3 has 13 amino acids. The CDR3 region is CASSPLEGTEAFF. The DNA of the CDR3 is TGCGCCAGCAGCCCGTTGGAGGGCACTGAAGCTTTCTTT.

The gene calls are TRBV29-1 and TRBJ2-3; D may be TRBD1 (6 bases). Germline CDR1 and CDR2: SQVTM and ANQGSEA. Trimming removed 5 bases from V and 1 base from J, with 10 bases in between. The CDR3 length is 13 residues. The CDR3 DNA is TGCAGCGTTCGAGGGGGTGGCACAGATACGCAGTATTTT. Residues: CSVRGGGTDTQYF.

The chain combines TRBV5-1 with TRBJ1-2, with D unresolved. Trimming pared 4 bases from V and 3 bases from J, leaving 10 bases between. This CDR3 is 13 amino acids long. Germline V CDR1 and CDR2: SGHRS, YFSETQ. The CDR3 nucleotides are TGCGCCAGCAGCCCGGGATCAGACTATGGCTACACCTTC. This sequence encodes CASSPGSDYGYTF. The variable domain in full, with the rest retrieved from reference TRBV5-1 and TRBJ1-2, is KAGVTQTPRYLIKTRGQQVTLSCSPISGHRSVSWYQQTPGQGLQFLFEYFSETQRNKGNFPGRFSGRQFSNSRSEMNVSTLELGDSALYLCASSPGSDYGYTFGSGTRLTVV.

The chain employs TRBV11-3 and TRBJ1-3; a weak D match, TRBD1 (6 bases). V lost 0 bases and J 8 bases, leaving 8 bases between the germline ends. CDR1 and CDR2 from the germline V gene are SGHNT and YENEEA. The CDR3 is 13 residues long. The CDR3 region is CASSLEGADTIYF. Here the CDR3 DNA reads TGTGCCAGCAGCTTAGAGGGGGCGGACACCATATATTTT.

This sequence joins TRBV18 and TRBJ2-7; 7 bases agree with TRBD2. This CDR3 contains 13 residues. Germline lookup yields CDR1 KGHSH and CDR2 LQKENI. The trim removed 3 bases at V and 4 bases at J, leaving 3 bases unmatched. This chain's CDR3 is CASSPAGEYEQYF. The CDR3 DNA is TGTGCCAGCTCACCGGCGGGGGAGTACGAGCAGTACTTC.

This clone showed up just once. The J gene is TRBJ1-1, the V gene TRBV10-3, with TRBD1 as a possible D gene (6 bases). Trimming removed 11 bases from V and 1 base from J, with 14 bases in between. The CDR3 is made up of 13 amino acids. Germline-derived CDR1 and CDR2 are ENHRY and SYGVKD. The CDR3 protein is CAARGGTNTEAFF. Here the CDR3 DNA reads TGTGCCGCCAGAGGGGGGACGAACACTGAAGCTTTCTTT.

The chain is built from TRBV10-3 and TRBJ1-1; 9 nucleotides agree with TRBD1. The trim removed 10 bases at V and 3 bases at J, leaving 9 bases unmatched. Germline V gene sequence: CDR1 ENHRY, CDR2 SYGVKD. The CDR3 loop spans 14 amino acids. The CDR3: CASKVQGAHTEAFF. The CDR3 nucleotides are TGTGCCAGCAAGGTACAGGGGGCTCACACTGAAGCTTTCTTT.

The V call is TRBV5-1, the J call TRBJ1-1, with a weak D call TRBD1 (5 bases). Germline CDR1 reads SGHRS; CDR2 reads YFSETQ. Trimming took 6 bases from V and 0 from J, leaving 15 bases between them. The CDR3 has 15 amino acids. The CDR3 is CASTPSGTLNTEAFF. CDR3 DNA: TGCGCCAGCACCCCCTCGGGGACGTTGAACACTGAAGCTTTCTTT.

The chain combines TRBV30 with TRBJ2-4; D assignment may be TRBD1 or TRBD2 (5 bases each). The CDR3 contains 11 residues. V gave up 2 bases and J gave up 9 bases, with 8 bases separating them. The germline V gene encodes CDR1 GTSNPN and CDR2 SVGIG (reference sequence). For the CDR3, the DNA is TGTGCCTGGAGTAGTGGGGGCATTCAGTACTTC. Its protein product is CAWSSGGIQYF.

A single count supports this clone. The V gene is TRBV7-9, the J gene TRBJ1-3, with no clear D. V was cut by 5 bases and J by 0 bases, with 8 bases left in between. CDR3 size: 14 residues. CDR1 SEHNR and CDR2 FQNEAQ come from the germline V gene (reference sequence). The CDR3 DNA follows: TGTGCCAGCAGCCCGCTCCCCTCTGGAAACACCATATATTTT. It is translated as CASSPLPSGNTIYF.

Details on this clone: This specimen includes other DNA sequences encoding the same CDR3. The chain employs TRBV28 and TRBJ2-7; TRBD1 might be the D (6 bases). The germline V and J ends were trimmed by 3 bases and 4 bases, with 10 bases remaining between them. The CDR3 consists of 13 residues. Germline CDR1 reads MDHEN; CDR2 reads SYDVKM. CDR3 DNA sequence: TGTGCCAGCAGTTTGACAGGACCTTACGAGCAGTACTTC. This codes for CASSLTGPYEQYF.

The V gene is TRBV13, the J gene TRBJ2-3, with 14 bases lining up with TRBD2. The V and J ends lost 5 bases and 3 bases, in that order; junction bases with no gene match: 4. This CDR3 spans 16 amino acids. Germline values: CDR1 PRHDT, CDR2 FYEKMQ (reference sequence). The DNA for the CDR3 is TGTGCCAGCAGCCCTCGGACTAGCGGGGGGACAGATACGCAGTATTTT. It codes for CASSPRTSGGTDTQYF. The variable domain in full, with the rest retrieved from reference TRBV13 and TRBJ2-3, is AAGVIQSPRHLIKEKRETATLKCYPIPRHDTVYWYQQGPGQDPQFLISFYEKMQSDKGSIPDRFSAQQFSDYHSELNMSSLELGDSALYFCASSPRTSGGTDTQYFGPGTRLTVL.

V and J are TRBV5-1 and TRBJ2-3, with D possibly TRBD1 on 6 matching bases. From germline, CDR1 is SGHRS and CDR2 YFSETQ. Trimming took 3 bases from V and 4 from J, leaving 12 bases between them. The CDR3 totals 14 residues. The chain's CDR3 is CASSSQGGADTQYF. The CDR3 DNA follows: TGCGCCAGCAGCTCACAGGGTGGCGCAGATACGCAGTATTTT.

V gene TRBV6-5 combines with J gene TRBJ2-3; tentatively, D is TRBD2 (5 bases). The V end was cut by 2 bases, the J end by 3 bases, with 9 bases between. The CDR3 has 14 residues. Germline V gene sequence: CDR1 MNHEY, CDR2 SVGAGI. The DNA for the CDR3 is TGTGCCAGCAGTTACGCGCTAGCTACAGATACGCAGTATTTT. As protein: CASSYALATDTQYF.

This chain uses TRBV10-3 with TRBJ1-5; D possibly corresponds to TRBD1 (6 bases). Germline V gives CDR1 ENHRY, CDR2 SYGVKD. CDR3 length: 15 residues. V was trimmed by 2 bases and J by 0 bases, leaving 8 bases between them. CDR3 sequence (DNA): TGTGCCATCAGTGAGAAGACAGGTAGCAATCAGCCCCAGCATTTT. It yields the protein CAISEKTGSNQPQHF.

The rearrangement links TRBV6-6 to TRBJ2-7; D perhaps matches TRBD1 (6 bases). The length of the CDR3 is 14 residues. The germline V and J ends were trimmed by 6 bases and 1 base, with 13 bases remaining between them. CDR1 and CDR2 (germline): MNHNY, SVGAGI (reference sequence). The CDR3 nucleotides are TGTGCCAGCAGACCGGGACATAAATCCTACGAGCAGTACTTC. It encodes CASRPGHKSYEQYF.

This rearrangement joins TRBV5-1 to TRBJ2-1, with D hard to call. V was trimmed by 3 bases and J by 3 bases, leaving 7 bases between them. Germline V lookup: CDR1 SGHRS, CDR2 YFSETQ. This CDR3 has 13 residues. CDR3 sequence: CASSYQNYNEQFF. The CDR3 DNA is TGCGCCAGCAGCTACCAAAACTACAATGAGCAGTTCTTC.

This rearrangement joins TRBV19 to TRBJ2-3, with D possibly TRBD1 on 6 matching bases. Germline CDR1 is LNHDA and CDR2 is SQIVND (reference sequence). The CDR3 totals 14 residues. V lost 3 bases and J 2 bases, leaving 9 bases between the germline ends. The CDR3 spells CASSIPGDTDTQYF. The CDR3 nucleotides read TGTGCCAGTAGTATCCCAGGGGACACAGATACGCAGTATTTT.

This chain joins TRBV19 and TRBJ2-5; TRBD1 agrees at 7 bases. The germline V gene encodes CDR1 LNHDA and CDR2 SQIVND (reference sequence). Germline trimming cut 5 bases from V and 2 bases from J; bases unmatched to any gene: 5. The CDR3 spans 14 residues. The CDR3 nucleotides are TGTGCCAGTAGTGCCCCGGACAGGCAAGAGACCCAGTACTTC. It specifies CASSAPDRQETQYF.

The genes are TRBV6-6 and TRBJ1-3; tentatively, D is TRBD1 (5 bases). This CDR3 has 12 residues. V was clipped by 8 bases and J by 7 bases, with 12 bases between them. Germline V gene lookup returns CDR1 MNHNY and CDR2 SVGAGI (reference sequence). CDR3 coding DNA: TGTGCCAGCGGCCCCGCAGGGAACACCATATATTTT. It specifies CASGPAGNTIYF.

This rearrangement joins TRBV4-3 to TRBJ1-2; 7 positions match TRBD1. In germline, CDR1 is LGHNA, CDR2 YSLEER. The J segment lost 0 bases and the V segment lost 4 bases, leaving 8 bases of the junction unmatched. CDR3 length: 16 amino acids. DNA of the CDR3: TGCGCCAGCAGCCGCCAGACAGGGCAATCTAACTATGGCTACACCTTC. As protein: CASSRQTGQSNYGYTF.

DNA of the CDR3: TGTGCCATCGGCGTAGCGGCGAACACTGAAGCTTTCTTT. Translated, it gives CAIGVAANTEAFF. The chain carries TRBV10-3 and TRBJ1-1, with no clear D. The CDR3 loop spans 13 amino acids. Trimming stripped 8 bases from V and 1 base from J, with 11 bases between. The germline CDR1 and CDR2 sequences are ENHRY and SYGVKD.

V and J are TRBV29-1 and TRBJ2-1; D assignment may be TRBD1 or TRBD2 (5 bases each). This CDR3 is built from 14 residues. V was clipped by 8 bases and J by 0 bases, with 14 bases between them. Germline values: CDR1 SQVTM, CDR2 ANQGSEA. The CDR3 DNA follows: TGCAGCTTTCCGGGACCCAGCTCCTACAATGAGCAGTTCTTC. Translating gives CSFPGPSSYNEQFF.

The J gene is TRBJ1-5, the V gene TRBV6-1; maybe TRBD1 (5 bases). V lost 4 bases and J lost 0, with 10 bases in between. Per germline, CDR1 MNHNS and CDR2 SASEGT. CDR3 size: 15 residues. CDR3 sequence reads: CASSAAGLSNQPQHF. The CDR3 nucleotides read TGTGCCAGCAGTGCCGCGGGACTTAGCAATCAGCCCCAGCATTTT.